This paragraph reports one TCR beta chain. Original analysis: Quantification of nucleated cells was approximated via reference gene primer amplification. Profiling relied on immunoSEQ multiplex PCR, and the TCRdb table lists in-frame clones only, not all of them. The V and J calls and clone size come from that table; D and trimming were worked out from the DNA. Found here are over 85,000 clones, roughly 92% of them singletons; the top ten hold 1.5% to 2.5%. Germline values: CDR1 SGHDT, CDR2 YYEEEE. This CDR3 has 14 residues. Trimming cost V 3 bases and J 1 base, with 10 bases left between them. These data originate in a study of blood T cell repertoires in COVID-19. At the level of the study: Sources were T cells, B-cell-depleted T cells, or PBMCs; the material itself was cDNA or gDNA.

Patients from Seattle were sampled longitudinally, starting during active infection. The receptor's source is a woman in her fifties or sixties with COVID-19, enrolled during active disease. The source material was peripheral blood. The rearrangement links TRBV5-6 to TRBJ1-1; tentatively, D is TRBD1 (6 bases). CDR3 residues: CASSSGQTNTEAFF. The CDR3 DNA reads TGTGCCAGCAGCTCTGGACAGACGAACACTGAAGCTTTCTTT.